The 10 T cell receptor beta chains presented below share a single source sample, sequenced in a study of T cells after yellow fever vaccination. TCRdb analysed the 5' RACE reads with MiXCR anew, one entry per CDR3 protein. In the table there are 150,000 to 200,000 distinct CDR3 sequences, roughly 9% of which are singletons. Sequencing used CD8+ T cells sorted from PBMCs, obtained 45 days after the yellow fever booster vaccination. These receptors were obtained from a man aged 18 to 29 who received the YFV17D yellow fever vaccine.

This clonotype was seen at least ten times. V and J are TRBV6-2 or TRBV6-3 and TRBJ2-2; no firm D call. Germline V gives CDR1 MNHEY, CDR2 SVGEGT. The CDR3 totals 13 residues. V lost 2 bases to trimming and J lost 5 bases, with 6 bases between them. The CDR3 bases are TGTGCCAGCAGTTACGGGGTTACCGGGGAGCTGTTTTTT. Translation gives CASSYGVTGELFF.

This clonotype has more than one count but fewer than ten. The chain carries TRBV4-3 and TRBJ2-1; 11 bases align to TRBD2. V lost 1 base, J lost 1 base, and 6 bases stayed unmatched. CDR1 is LGHNA and CDR2 is YSLEER in the germline V gene. The CDR3 length is 18 residues. The CDR3 DNA reads TGCGCCAGCAGCCAAGGTTCACTAGCGGGGGCTTCCTACAATGAGCAGTTCTTC. This sequence encodes CASSQGSLAGASYNEQFF.

There are many counts of this clonotype. The J gene is TRBJ1-5, the V gene TRBV4-1; D not resolved. There are 14 residues in the CDR3. CDR1 is MGHRA, CDR2 YSYEKL, per germline. V gave up 5 bases and J gave up 0 bases, with 8 bases separating them. In DNA, the CDR3 is TGCGCCAGCAGCGGGCCCGATAGCAATCAGCCCCAGCATTTT. Translation: CASSGPDSNQPQHF.

CDR3 DNA sequence: TGCGCCAGCAGCCAAGTGGGGGACGGAGAGACCCAGTACTTC. It translates to CASSQVGDGETQYF. This sequence joins TRBV4-1 and TRBJ2-5; the D gene could be TRBD1 or TRBD2 (5 bases each). The CDR3 runs 14 residues. The germline CDR1 and CDR2 sequences are MGHRA and YSYEKL. V was shortened by 1 base and J by 4 bases, with 10 bases between the two germline ends.

This sequence joins TRBV19 and TRBJ2-3; possible D gene TRBD1, 5 bases. The CDR3 sequence is 15 residues long. Germline V gene sequence: CDR1 LNHDA, CDR2 SQIVND (reference sequence). With 7 bases removed from V and 2 bases from J, the gap between germline ends came to 16 bases. CDR3 nucleotides: TGTGCCAGTAATACCGCGGACACCTACACAGATACGCAGTATTTT. Protein sequence: CASNTADTYTDTQYF.

J is TRBJ2-7 and V is TRBV12-3 or TRBV12-4; no clear D gene. Trimming removed 3 bases at V and 4 bases at J, with 16 bases between. CDR3 length equals 15 residues. The CDR3 spells CASSFRDMPIYEQYF. CDR3 nucleotide sequence: TGTGCCAGCAGTTTCAGAGACATGCCGATTTACGAGCAGTACTTC.

This clonotype was detected many times. V usage is TRBV4-2 and J usage is TRBJ2-7; tentatively, D is TRBD2 (6 bases). V was shortened by 4 bases and J by 4 bases, with 17 bases between the two germline ends. The CDR3 sequence is 15 residues long. Germline V gene sequence: CDR1 LGHNA, CDR2 YNFKEQ. Here the CDR3 DNA reads TGTGCCAGCAGCCGAGAAACCGGGACTCCGTACGAGCAGTACTTC. Translated, it gives CASSRETGTPYEQYF.

The rearrangement links TRBV12-3 or TRBV12-4 to TRBJ1-6, with 7 nucleotides matching TRBD1. V dropped 5 bases and J dropped 7; count of bases not matched to a gene: 5. The CDR3 has 14 amino acids. The CDR3 DNA is TGTGCCAGCAGTGCCGGGACAGCAAATTCACCCCTCCACTTT. Translating it yields CASSAGTANSPLHF.

This clonotype was seen a handful of times. The V and J genes are TRBV5-4 and TRBJ2-3; the D gene could be TRBD1 or TRBD2 (6 bases each). CDR1 and CDR2 (germline): SGHNT, YYREEE (reference sequence). V lost 3 bases to trimming and J lost 5 bases, with 13 bases between them. The CDR3 loop spans 14 amino acids. DNA of the CDR3: TGTGCCAGCAGCTCGTGGGGGGCCGTAGATACGCAGTATTTT. Amino acid sequence: CASSSWGAVDTQYF.

The J gene is TRBJ2-3, the V gene TRBV7-6, with D possibly being TRBD1 or TRBD2 (5 bases each). Germline V gene lookup returns CDR1 SGHVS and CDR2 FNYEAQ. The CDR3 is 14 residues long. Deletions cut 5 bases from V and 6 bases from J, with 15 bases between. The CDR3 reads CASSLQGRRDTQYF. Here the CDR3 DNA reads TGTGCCAGCAGCCTCCAGGGTAGGAGGGATACGCAGTATTTT. Combining the CDR3 with reference TRBV7-6 and TRBJ2-3 gives the whole variable domain GAGVSQSPRYKVTKRGQDVALRCDPISGHVSLYWYRQALGQGPEFLTYFNYEAQQDKSGLPNDRFSAERPEGSISTLTIQRTEQRDSAMYRCASSLQGRRDTQYFGPGTRLTVL.